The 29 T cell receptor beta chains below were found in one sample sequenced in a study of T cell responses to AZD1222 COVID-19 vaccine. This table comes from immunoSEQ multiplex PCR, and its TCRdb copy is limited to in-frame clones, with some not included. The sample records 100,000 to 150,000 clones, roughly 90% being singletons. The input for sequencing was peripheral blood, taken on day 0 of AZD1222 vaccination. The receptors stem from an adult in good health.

In nucleotides, the CDR3 is TGTGCCAGCGGATGGGGGGATACGCAGTATTTT. The encoded protein is CASGWGDTQYF. The chain joins TRBV14 to TRBJ2-3; D possibly uses TRBD1 or TRBD2 (5 bases each). The V and J ends lost 8 bases and 6 bases respectively, with 9 bases between them. Germline V CDR1 and CDR2: SGHDN, FVKESK. This CDR3 is built from 11 residues.

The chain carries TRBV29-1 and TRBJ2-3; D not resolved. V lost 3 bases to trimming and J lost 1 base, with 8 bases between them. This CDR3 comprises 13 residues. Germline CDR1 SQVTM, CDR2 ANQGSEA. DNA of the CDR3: TGCAGCGTTGAGGACCCCCGCACAGATACGCAGTATTTT. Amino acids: CSVEDPRTDTQYF.

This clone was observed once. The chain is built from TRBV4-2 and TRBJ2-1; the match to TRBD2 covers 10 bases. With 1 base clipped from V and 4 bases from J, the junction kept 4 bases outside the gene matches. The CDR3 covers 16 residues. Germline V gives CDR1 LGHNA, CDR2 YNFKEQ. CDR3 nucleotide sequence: TGTGCCAGCAGCCAAGGAGGTAGCGGGGGGTACAATGAGCAGTTCTTC. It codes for CASSQGGSGGYNEQFF.

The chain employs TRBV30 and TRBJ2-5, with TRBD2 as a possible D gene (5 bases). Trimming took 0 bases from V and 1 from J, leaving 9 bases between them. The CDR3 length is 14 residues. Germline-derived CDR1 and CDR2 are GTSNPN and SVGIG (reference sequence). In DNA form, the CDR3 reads TGTGCCTGGAGTGTAGGCGGGTCCCAAGAGACCCAGTACTTC. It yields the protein CAWSVGGSQETQYF. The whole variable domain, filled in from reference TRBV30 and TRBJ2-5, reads SQTIHQWPATLVQPVGSPLSLECTVEGTSNPNLYWYRQAAGRGLQLLFYSVGIGQISSEVPQNLSASRPQDRQFILSSKKLLLSDSGFYLCAWSVGGSQETQYFGPGTRLLVL.

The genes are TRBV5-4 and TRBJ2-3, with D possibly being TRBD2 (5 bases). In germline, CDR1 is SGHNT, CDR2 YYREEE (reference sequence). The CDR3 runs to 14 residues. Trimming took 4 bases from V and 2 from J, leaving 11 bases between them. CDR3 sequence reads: CASSIGRDTDTQYF. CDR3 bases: TGTGCCAGCAGCATAGGACGGGACACAGATACGCAGTATTTT.

The CDR3 sequence: CASSRGTDTQYF. DNA of the CDR3: TGTGCCAGCTCTAGGGGCACAGATACGCAGTATTTT. The chain employs TRBV18 and TRBJ2-3, with D unclear. The V end was cut by 6 bases, the J end by 1 base, with 5 bases between. Germline lookup yields CDR1 KGHSH and CDR2 LQKENI. This CDR3 has 12 amino acids.

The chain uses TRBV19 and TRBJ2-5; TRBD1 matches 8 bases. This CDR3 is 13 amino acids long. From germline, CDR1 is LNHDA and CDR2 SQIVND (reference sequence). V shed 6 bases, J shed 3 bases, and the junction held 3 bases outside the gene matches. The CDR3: CASRQTGEETQYF. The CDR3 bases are TGTGCCAGTAGGCAGACAGGGGAAGAGACCCAGTACTTC.

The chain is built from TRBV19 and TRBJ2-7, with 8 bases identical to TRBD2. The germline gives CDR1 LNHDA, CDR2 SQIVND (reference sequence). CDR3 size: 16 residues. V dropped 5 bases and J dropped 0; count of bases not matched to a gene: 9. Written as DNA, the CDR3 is TGTGCCAGTAGTTTGCGCAGCGGGGGTTTCTCCTACGAGCAGTACTTC. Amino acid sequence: CASSLRSGGFSYEQYF.

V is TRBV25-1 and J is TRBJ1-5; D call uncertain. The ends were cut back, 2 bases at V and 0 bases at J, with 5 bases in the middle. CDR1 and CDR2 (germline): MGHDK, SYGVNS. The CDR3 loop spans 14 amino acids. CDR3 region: CASSEPYSNQPQHF. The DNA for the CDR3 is TGTGCCAGCAGTGAACCGTATAGCAATCAGCCCCAGCATTTT.

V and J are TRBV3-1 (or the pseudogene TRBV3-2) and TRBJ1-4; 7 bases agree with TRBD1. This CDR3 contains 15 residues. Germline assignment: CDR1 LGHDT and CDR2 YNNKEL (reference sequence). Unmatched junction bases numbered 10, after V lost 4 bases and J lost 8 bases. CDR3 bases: TGTGCCAGCAGCCCCCGGACAGGCGATAAAGAAAAACTGTTTTTT. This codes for CASSPRTGDKEKLFF.

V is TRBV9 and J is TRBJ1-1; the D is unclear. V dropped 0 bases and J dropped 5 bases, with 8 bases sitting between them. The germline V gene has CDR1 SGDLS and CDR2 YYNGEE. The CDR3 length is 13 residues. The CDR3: CASSVDGRTEAFF. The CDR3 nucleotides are TGTGCCAGCAGCGTAGATGGGAGGACTGAAGCTTTCTTT.

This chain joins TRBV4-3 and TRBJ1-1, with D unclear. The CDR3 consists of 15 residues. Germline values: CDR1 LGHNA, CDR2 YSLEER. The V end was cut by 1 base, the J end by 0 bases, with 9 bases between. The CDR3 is CASSQGDRMNTEAFF. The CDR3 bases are TGCGCCAGCAGCCAAGGAGACCGGATGAACACTGAAGCTTTCTTT.

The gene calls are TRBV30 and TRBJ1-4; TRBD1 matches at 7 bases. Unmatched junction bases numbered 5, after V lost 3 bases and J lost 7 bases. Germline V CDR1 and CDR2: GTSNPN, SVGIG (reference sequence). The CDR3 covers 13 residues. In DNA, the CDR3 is TGTGCCTGGAGCCGACAGGGAGGTGAAAAACTGTTTTTT. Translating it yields CAWSRQGGEKLFF.

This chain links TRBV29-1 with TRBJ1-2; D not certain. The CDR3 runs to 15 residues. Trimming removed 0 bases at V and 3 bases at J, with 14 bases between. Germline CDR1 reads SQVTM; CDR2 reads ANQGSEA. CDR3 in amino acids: CSVEEDMGLDYGYTF. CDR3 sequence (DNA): TGCAGCGTTGAAGAGGATATGGGTCTCGACTATGGCTACACCTTC.

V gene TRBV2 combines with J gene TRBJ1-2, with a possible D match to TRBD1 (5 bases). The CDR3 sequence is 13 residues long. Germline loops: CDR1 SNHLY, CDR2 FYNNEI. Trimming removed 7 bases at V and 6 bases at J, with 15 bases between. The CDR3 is CASNNRGVDGYTF. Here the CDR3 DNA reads TGTGCCAGCAATAACCGGGGCGTAGATGGCTACACCTTC.

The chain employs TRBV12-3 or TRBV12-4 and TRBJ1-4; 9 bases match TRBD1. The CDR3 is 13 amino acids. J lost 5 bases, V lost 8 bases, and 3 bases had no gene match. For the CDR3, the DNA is TGTGCCAGCCGGACAGGGGAAAATGAAAAACTGTTTTTT. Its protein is CASRTGENEKLFF.

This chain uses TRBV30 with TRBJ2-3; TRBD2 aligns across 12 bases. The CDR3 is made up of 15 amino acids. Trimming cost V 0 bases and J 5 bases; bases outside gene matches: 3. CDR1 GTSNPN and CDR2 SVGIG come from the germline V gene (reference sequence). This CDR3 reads CAWSVASGGGDTQYF. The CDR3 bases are TGTGCCTGGAGTGTCGCTAGCGGGGGGGGAGATACGCAGTATTTT.

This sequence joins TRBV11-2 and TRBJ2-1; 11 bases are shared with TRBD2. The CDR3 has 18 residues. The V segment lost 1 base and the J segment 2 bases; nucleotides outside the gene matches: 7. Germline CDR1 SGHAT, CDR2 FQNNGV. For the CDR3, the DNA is TGTGCCAGCAGCTTAGGGCTAGCGGGGGGATACACCTACAATGAGCAGTTCTTC. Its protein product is CASSLGLAGGYTYNEQFF.

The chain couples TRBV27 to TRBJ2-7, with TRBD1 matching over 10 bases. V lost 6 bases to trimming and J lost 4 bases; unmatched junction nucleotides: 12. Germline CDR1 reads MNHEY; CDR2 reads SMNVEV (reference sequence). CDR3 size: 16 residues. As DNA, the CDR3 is TGTGCCAGCAGACCGACTTACCGGGACAGGGGTTACGAGCAGTACTTC. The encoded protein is CASRPTYRDRGYEQYF.

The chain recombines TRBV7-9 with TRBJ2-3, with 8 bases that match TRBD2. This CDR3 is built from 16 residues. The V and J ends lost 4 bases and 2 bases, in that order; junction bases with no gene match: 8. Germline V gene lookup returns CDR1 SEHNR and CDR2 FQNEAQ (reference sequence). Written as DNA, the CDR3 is TGTGCCAGCAGCTACGTTAGACTAGCGACCACAGATACGCAGTATTTT. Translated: CASSYVRLATTDTQYF.

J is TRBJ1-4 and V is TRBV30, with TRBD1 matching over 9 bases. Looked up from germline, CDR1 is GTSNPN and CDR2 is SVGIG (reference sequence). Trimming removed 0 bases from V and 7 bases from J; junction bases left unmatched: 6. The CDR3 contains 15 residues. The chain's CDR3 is CAWSVTGGSGEKLFF. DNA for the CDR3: TGTGCCTGGAGTGTAACAGGGGGCTCTGGTGAAAAACTGTTTTTT.

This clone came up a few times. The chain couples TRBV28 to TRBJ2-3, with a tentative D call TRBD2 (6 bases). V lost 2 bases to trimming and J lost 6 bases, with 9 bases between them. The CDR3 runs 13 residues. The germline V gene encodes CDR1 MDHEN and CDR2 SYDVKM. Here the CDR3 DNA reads TGTGCCAGCAGTTTAACAGGAGGGGATACGCAGTATTTT. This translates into CASSLTGGDTQYF. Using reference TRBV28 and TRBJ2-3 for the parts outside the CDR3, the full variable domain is DVKVTQSSRYLVKRTGEKVFLECVQDMDHENMFWYRQDPGLGLRLIYFSYDVKMKEKGDIPEGYSVSREKKERFSLILESASTNQTSMYLCASSLTGGDTQYFGPGTRLTVL.

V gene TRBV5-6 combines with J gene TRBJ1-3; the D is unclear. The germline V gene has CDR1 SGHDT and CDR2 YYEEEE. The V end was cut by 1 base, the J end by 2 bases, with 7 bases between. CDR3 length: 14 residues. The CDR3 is CASSLKTAGNTIYF. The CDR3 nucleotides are TGTGCCAGCAGCTTGAAAACAGCTGGAAACACCATATATTTT.

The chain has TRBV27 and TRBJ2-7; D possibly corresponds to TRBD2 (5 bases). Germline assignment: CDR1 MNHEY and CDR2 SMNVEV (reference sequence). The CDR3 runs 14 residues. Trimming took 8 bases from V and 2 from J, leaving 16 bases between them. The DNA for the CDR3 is TGTGCCAGCTGGAGAGGGTCGAGCCCCTACGAGCAGTACTTC. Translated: CASWRGSSPYEQYF.

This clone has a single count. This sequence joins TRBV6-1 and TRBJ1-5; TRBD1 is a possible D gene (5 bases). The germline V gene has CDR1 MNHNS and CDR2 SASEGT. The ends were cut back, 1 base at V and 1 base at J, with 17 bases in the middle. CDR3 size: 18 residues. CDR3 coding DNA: TGTGCCAGCAGTGAAGTTTTTGGGGCAGGCGGGAGCAATCAGCCCCAGCATTTT. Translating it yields CASSEVFGAGGSNQPQHF.

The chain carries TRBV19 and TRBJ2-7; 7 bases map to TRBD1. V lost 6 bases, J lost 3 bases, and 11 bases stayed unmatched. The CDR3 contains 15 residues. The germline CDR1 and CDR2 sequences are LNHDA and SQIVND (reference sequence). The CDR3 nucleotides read TGTGCCAGTAGCCTGATATCGGGACAGCACTACGAGCAGTACTTC. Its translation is CASSLISGQHYEQYF.

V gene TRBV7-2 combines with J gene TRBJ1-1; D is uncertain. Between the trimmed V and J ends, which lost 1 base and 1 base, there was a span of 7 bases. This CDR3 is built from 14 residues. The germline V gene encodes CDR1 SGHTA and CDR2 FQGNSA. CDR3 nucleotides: TGTGCCAGCAGCTTAGGGCTGGGGAACACTGAAGCTTTCTTT. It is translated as CASSLGLGNTEAFF.

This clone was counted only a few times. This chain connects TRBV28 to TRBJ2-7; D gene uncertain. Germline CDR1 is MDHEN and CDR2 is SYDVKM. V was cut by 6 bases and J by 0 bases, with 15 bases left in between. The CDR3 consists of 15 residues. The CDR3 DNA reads TGTGCCAGCAGCCCCTCCCGGCCGAGCTCCTACGAGCAGTACTTC. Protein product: CASSPSRPSSYEQYF.

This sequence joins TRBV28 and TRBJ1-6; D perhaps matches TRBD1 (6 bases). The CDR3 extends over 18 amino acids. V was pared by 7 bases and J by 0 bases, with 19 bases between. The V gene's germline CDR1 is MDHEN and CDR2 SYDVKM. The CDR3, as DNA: TGTGCCAGCACCCTCAGCGTTATCAGGGGCTCCTATAATTCACCCCTCCACTTT. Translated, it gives CASTLSVIRGSYNSPLHF. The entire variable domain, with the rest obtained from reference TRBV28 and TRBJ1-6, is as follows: DVKVTQSSRYLVKRTGEKVFLECVQDMDHENMFWYRQDPGLGLRLIYFSYDVKMKEKGDIPEGYSVSREKKERFSLILESASTNQTSMYLCASTLSVIRGSYNSPLHFGNGTRLTVT.